In this sample, the clone carrying this TCR beta chain turned up a few times. Its antigen is currently unknown. Repertoires were generated with immunoSEQ multiplex PCR, while TCRdb's copy carries only in-frame clones and drops some. Among over 65,000 clones listed, 85% to 90% were seen once. The data were obtained in a study of T cell responses to AZD1222 COVID-19 vaccine. Study-level points and caveats: Across spike, vaccine-associated CD4 TCRs were found, dominant at 160-218 and 743-854. With two AZD1222 doses given, Spike-specific TCR breadth and depth both rose. Donors were mostly white British, more females; clonal diversity possibly underestimated.

J lost 3 bases, V lost 5 bases, and 10 bases had no gene match. Germline assignment: CDR1 SGHTA and CDR2 FQGNSA. The CDR3 contains 17 residues. V is TRBV7-2 and J is TRBJ1-3, with 10 bases identical to TRBD1. The clonotype comes from an adult in good health. This material consisted of peripheral blood, taken on day 0 of AZD1222 vaccination. The chain's CDR3 is CASSPGGQGQFGNTIYF. For the CDR3, the DNA is TGTGCCAGCAGCCCTGGGGGACAGGGGCAGTTTGGAAACACCATATATTTT.